This note documents a single T cell receptor beta chain sequence. The antigen it recognizes is unknown. No base-level quality is on record; no much larger clone is a single base apart. The sample is drawn from a study of graft-versus-host responses after intestinal transplantation (dated by TCRdb to 2020 to 2023). Regarding the research as a whole: The transplants that recipients got were multivisceral, liver-intestinal, or isolated intestinal. All recipients received anti-thymocyte globulin induction followed by maintenance tacrolimus and steroids for around three years. Bulk TCR-beta CDR3 sequencing was used to track graft-versus-host and host-versus-graft alloreactive T cell clones in the graft, circulation and bone marrow after intestinal transplantation. Alloreactive clones were identified by sequencing pre-transplant mixed lymphocyte reaction products and comparing these products with unstimulated pre-transplant donor and recipient T cells. The cohort enrolled fewer than 25 intestinal transplant recipients including one retransplant, and a few patients lacking pretransplant specimens were excluded. Donor T cell macrochimerism was defined as a peak of at least 4% donor T cells among recipient peripheral blood mononuclear cells. Rather than being sequenced by the commercial service, samples from a few later patients were sequenced in-house on an Illumina MiSeq and processed with MiXCR. Overall results and qualifications from the work: High GvH to HvG T cell clonal ratios were observed in the allografts of patients with donor T cell macrochimerism. Early after transplant, peak levels of circulating GvH clones were associated with declines in HvG clones. Conclusions were limited by the relatively low number and heterogeneity of intestinal transplant patients. GvH clones were detected in recipient bone marrow, and some of these GvH clones were observed earlier in ileal mucosa or blood, consistent with an intestinal mucosal origin.

To isolate intraepithelial and lamina propria lymphocytes from graft specimens, dithiothreitol, EDTA incubations and collagenase D digestion were used. Bulk TCR-beta sequencing was performed on serial intestinal graft biopsy specimens collected as late as 600 days after transplant. The CDR3 sequence holds 12 residues, the cysteine and phenylalanine included. Just the 36-base CDR3 DNA is kept, in frame starting at base 1. The germline V gene (reference sequence) specifies MNHEY as CDR1 and SMNVEV as CDR2. The junction carries 2 bases between V and J, which are trimmed by 3 bases and 3 bases respectively. Library preparation employed the immunoSEQ multiplex PCR assay. For most patients, genomic DNA was subjected to high-throughput TCR-beta CDR3 sequencing by Adaptive Biotechnologies. On the authors' methods: Adaptive's ImmunoSEQ software was the source of the TCR sequencing data for 18 patients, while a few other patients were processed with MiXCR and VDJtools. CDR3 nucleotide sequences shared between donor and recipient were removed because their origin could not be assigned. To be classed as alloreactive, a clone needed at least 2-fold expansion over unstimulated cells and a minimum CFSE-low frequency of 0.002% (template counts) or 0.001% (read counts). Clones were considered mappable if detected in sequenced pre-transplant spleen, lymph node, or MLR CFSE-low populations of the donor or recipient. Cumulative frequency of alloreactive clones was calculated as a percentage of all sequences weighted by copy number. The immuneACCESS repertoire file appears here via TCRdb, limited to in-frame rearrangements. These files lack a portion of the clones; in checked studies, under half of the deficit traces to unresolved V genes, and the cause of the others is not known. The DNA was the basis for D and trimming; V, J and clone size are from that table. Within this sample are approximately 15,000 clones, with 70% to 75% of them counted one time only. The ten biggest clones cover around 3.6% of the sample.

The clonotype originates from a human patient who received an intestinal transplant, so some T cells may come from the graft donor. The sequence joins TRBV27 to TRBJ2-2, with the D gene call left open. This sample comprised ileum tissue, obtained 14 days after transplant. The bases read TGTGCCAGCAGTTTGCACACCGGGGAGCTGTTTTTT. Its amino acids are CASSLHTGELFF.